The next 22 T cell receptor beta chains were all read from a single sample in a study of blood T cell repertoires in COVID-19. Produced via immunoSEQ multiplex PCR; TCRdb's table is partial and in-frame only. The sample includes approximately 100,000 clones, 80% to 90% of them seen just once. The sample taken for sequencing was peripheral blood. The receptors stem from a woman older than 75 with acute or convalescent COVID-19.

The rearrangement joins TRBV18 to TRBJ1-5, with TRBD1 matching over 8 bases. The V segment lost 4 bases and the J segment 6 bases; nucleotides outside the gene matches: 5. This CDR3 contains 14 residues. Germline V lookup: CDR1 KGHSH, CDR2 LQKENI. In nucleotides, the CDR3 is TGTGCCAGCTCACTGACAGGGGAAGGTCAGCCCCAGCATTTT. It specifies CASSLTGEGQPQHF.

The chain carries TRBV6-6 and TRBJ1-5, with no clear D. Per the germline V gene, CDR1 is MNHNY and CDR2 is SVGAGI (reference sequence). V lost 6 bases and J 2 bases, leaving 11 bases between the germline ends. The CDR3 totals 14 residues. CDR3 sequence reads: CASRAATGNQPQHF. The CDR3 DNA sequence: TGTGCCAGCAGGGCGGCTACTGGCAATCAGCCCCAGCATTTT.

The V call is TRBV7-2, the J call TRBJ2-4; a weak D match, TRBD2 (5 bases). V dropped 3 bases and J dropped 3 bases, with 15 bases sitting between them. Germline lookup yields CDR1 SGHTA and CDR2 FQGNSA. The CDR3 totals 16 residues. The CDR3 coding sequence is TGTGCCAGCAGCTTGGACTTAGCAGTAGGCAAAAACATTCAGTACTTC. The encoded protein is CASSLDLAVGKNIQYF. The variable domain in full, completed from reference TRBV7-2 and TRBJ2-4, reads GAGVSQSPSNKVTEKGKDVELRCDPISGHTALYWYRQSLGQGLEFLIYFQGNSAPDKSGLPSDRFSAERTGGSVSTLTIQRTQQEDSAVYLCASSLDLAVGKNIQYFGAGTRLSVL.

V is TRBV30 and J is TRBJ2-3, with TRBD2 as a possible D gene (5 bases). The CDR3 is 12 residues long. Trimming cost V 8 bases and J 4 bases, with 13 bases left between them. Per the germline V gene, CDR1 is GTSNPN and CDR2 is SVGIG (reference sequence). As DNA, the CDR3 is TGTGCCATTTCGAGGGTGGCAGATACGCAGTATTTT. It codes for CAISRVADTQYF.

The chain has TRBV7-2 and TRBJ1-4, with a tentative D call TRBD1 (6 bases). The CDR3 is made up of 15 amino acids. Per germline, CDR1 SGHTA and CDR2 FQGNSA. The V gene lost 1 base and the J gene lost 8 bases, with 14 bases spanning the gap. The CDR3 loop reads CASSLVRQEYEKLFF. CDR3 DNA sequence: TGTGCCAGCAGCTTAGTTAGACAGGAGTACGAAAAACTGTTTTTT.

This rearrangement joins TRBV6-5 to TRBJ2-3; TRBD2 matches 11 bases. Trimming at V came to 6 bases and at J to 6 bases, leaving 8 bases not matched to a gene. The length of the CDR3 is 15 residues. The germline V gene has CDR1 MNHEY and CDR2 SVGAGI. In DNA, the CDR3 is TGTGCCAGCAGGAGACTAGCGGGGTCGCGGGATACGCAGTATTTT. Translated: CASRRLAGSRDTQYF.

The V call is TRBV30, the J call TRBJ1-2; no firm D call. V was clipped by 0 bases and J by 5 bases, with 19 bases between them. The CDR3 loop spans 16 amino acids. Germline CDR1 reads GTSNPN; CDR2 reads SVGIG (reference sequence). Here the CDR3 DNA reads TGTGCCTGGAGTGTATGGCGGGGTTGGGTTTCGTATGGCTACACCTTC. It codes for CAWSVWRGWVSYGYTF.

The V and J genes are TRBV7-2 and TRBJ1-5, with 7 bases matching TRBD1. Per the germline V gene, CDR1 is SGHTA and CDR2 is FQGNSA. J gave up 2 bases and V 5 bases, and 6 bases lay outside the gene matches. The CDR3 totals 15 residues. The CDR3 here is CASSPRDSGNQPQHF. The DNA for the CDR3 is TGTGCCAGCAGCCCCCGGGACAGCGGCAATCAGCCCCAGCATTTT. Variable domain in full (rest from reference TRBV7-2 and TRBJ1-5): GAGVSQSPSNKVTEKGKDVELRCDPISGHTALYWYRQSLGQGLEFLIYFQGNSAPDKSGLPSDRFSAERTGGSVSTLTIQRTQQEDSAVYLCASSPRDSGNQPQHFGDGTRLSIL.

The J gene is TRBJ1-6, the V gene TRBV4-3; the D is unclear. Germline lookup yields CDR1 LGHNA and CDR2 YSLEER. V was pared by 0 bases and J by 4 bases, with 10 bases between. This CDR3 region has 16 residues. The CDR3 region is CASSQDAAVYNSPLHF. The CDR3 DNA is TGCGCCAGCAGCCAAGATGCAGCGGTATATAATTCACCCCTCCACTTT.

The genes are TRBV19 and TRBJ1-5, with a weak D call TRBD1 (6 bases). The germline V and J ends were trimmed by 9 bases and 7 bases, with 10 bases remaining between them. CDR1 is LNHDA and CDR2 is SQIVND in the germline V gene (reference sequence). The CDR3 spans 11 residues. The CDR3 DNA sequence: TGTGCCAGCGGGGGGCTGCAGCCCCAGCATTTT. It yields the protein CASGGLQPQHF.

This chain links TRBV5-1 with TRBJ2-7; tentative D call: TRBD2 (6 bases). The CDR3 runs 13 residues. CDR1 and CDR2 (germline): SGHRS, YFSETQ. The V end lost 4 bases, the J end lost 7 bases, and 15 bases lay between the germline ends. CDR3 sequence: CASSPQEGREQYF. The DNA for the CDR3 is TGCGCCAGCAGCCCCCAGGAGGGGCGGGAGCAGTACTTC.

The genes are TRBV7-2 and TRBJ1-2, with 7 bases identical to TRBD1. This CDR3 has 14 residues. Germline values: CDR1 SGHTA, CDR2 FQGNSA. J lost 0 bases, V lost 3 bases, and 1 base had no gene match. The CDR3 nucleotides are TGTGCCAGCAGCTTGGGACAGACTAACTATGGCTACACCTTC. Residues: CASSLGQTNYGYTF.

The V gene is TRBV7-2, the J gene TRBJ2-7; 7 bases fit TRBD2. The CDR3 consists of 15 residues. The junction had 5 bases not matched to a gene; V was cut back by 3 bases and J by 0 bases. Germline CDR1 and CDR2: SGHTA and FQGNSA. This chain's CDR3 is CASSFLADRSYEQYF. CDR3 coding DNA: TGTGCCAGCAGCTTCCTAGCGGACCGCTCCTACGAGCAGTACTTC.

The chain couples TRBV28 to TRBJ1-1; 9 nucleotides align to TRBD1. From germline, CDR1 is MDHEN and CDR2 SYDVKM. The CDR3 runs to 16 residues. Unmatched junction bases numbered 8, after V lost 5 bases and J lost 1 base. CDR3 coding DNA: TGTGCCAGCAGTCCCCGGGGACAGGGTTGGAACACTGAAGCTTTCTTT. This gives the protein CASSPRGQGWNTEAFF. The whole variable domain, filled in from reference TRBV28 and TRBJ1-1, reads DVKVTQSSRYLVKRTGEKVFLECVQDMDHENMFWYRQDPGLGLRLIYFSYDVKMKEKGDIPEGYSVSREKKERFSLILESASTNQTSMYLCASSPRGQGWNTEAFFGQGTRLTVV.

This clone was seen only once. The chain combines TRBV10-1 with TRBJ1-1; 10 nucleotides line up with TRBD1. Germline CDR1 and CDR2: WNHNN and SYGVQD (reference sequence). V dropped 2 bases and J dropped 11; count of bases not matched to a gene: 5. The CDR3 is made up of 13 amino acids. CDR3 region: CASSEDGTGDAFF. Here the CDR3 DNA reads TGCGCCAGCAGTGAGGACGGGACAGGGGATGCTTTCTTT.

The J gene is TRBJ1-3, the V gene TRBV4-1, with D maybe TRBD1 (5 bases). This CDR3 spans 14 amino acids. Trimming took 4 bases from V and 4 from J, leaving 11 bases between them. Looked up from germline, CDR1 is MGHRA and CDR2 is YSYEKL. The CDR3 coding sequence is TGCGCCAGCAGCCGAGGACATCTCGGAAACACCATATATTTT. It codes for CASSRGHLGNTIYF.

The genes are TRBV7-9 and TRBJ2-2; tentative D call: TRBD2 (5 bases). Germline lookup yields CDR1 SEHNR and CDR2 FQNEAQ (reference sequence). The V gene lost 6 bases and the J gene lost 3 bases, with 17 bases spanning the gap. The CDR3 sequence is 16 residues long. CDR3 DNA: TGTGCCAGCAGACCCCCATTCCGGCGGGACACCGGGGAGCTGTTTTTT. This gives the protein CASRPPFRRDTGELFF.

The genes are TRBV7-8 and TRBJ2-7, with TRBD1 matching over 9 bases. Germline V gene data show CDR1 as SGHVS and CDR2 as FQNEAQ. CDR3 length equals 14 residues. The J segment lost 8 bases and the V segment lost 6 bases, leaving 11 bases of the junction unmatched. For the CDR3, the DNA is TGTGCCAGCAGATCCGGGACAGGGATTAGCAAGCAGTACTTC. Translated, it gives CASRSGTGISKQYF.

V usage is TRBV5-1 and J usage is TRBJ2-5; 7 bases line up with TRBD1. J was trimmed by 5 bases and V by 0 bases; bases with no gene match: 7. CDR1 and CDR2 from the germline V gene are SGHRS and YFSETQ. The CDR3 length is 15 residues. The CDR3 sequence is CASSLAGGKGETQYF. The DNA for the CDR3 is TGCGCCAGCAGCTTGGCAGGGGGAAAGGGGGAGACCCAGTACTTC.

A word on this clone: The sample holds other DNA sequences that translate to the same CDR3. The CDR3 nucleotides read TGCGCCAGCAGCTTGGGGCAGGGTCCCACTGAAGCTTTCTTT. Its protein product is CASSLGQGPTEAFF. The chain couples TRBV5-1 to TRBJ1-1, with D possibly being TRBD1 (5 bases). V lost 0 bases and J 4 bases, leaving 10 bases between the germline ends. This CDR3 comprises 14 residues. Germline CDR1 SGHRS, CDR2 YFSETQ.

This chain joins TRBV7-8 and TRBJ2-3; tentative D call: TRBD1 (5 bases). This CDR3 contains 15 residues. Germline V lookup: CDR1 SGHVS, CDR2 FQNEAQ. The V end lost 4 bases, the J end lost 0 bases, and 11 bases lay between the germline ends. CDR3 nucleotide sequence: TGTGCCAGCAGCTCGACAGTAACTAGCACAGATACGCAGTATTTT. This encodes CASSSTVTSTDTQYF.

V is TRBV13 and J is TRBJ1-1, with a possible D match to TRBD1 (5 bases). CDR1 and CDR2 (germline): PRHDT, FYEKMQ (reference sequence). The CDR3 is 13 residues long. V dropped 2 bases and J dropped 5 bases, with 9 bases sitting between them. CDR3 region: CASSLLGGTEAFF. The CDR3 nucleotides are TGTGCCAGCAGCTTATTGGGGGGAACTGAAGCTTTCTTT. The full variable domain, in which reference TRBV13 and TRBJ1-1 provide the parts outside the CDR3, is AAGVIQSPRHLIKEKRETATLKCYPIPRHDTVYWYQQGPGQDPQFLISFYEKMQSDKGSIPDRFSAQQFSDYHSELNMSSLELGDSALYFCASSLLGGTEAFFGQGTRLTVV.